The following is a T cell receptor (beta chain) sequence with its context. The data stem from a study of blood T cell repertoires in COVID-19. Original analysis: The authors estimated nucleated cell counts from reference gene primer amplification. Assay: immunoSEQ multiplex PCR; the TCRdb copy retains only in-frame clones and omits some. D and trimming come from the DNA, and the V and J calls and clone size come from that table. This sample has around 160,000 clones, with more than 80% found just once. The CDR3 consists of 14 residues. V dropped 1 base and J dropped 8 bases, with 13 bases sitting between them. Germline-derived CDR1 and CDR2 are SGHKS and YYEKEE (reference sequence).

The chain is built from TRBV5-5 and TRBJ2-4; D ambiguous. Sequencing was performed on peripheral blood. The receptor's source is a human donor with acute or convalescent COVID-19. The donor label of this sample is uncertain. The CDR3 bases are TGTGCCAGCAGCTTGAAAGAGGCCTCTTACATTCAGTACTTC. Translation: CASSLKEASYIQYF. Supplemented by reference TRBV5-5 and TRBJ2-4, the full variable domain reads DAGVTQSPTHLIKTRGQQVTLRCSPISGHKSVSWYQQVLGQGPQFIFQYYEKEERGRGNFPDRFSARQFPNYSSELNVNALLLGDSALYLCASSLKEASYIQYFGAGTRLSVL.